These 10 T cell receptor beta chains came from one sample sequenced in a study of cytotoxic CD8 clonotypes in ibrutinib-treated CLL. Method: immunoSEQ multiplex PCR; TCRdb's copy keeps in-frame clones and lacks some. This table holds over 150,000 clones, 81% found once. The sequencing used PBMCs, collected after 12 months of ibrutinib treatment. The receptor source for this set is a human donor with chronic lymphocytic leukemia.

The V gene is TRBV27, the J gene TRBJ2-6; D ambiguous. This CDR3 spans 19 amino acids. V was shortened by 1 base and J by 0 bases, with 16 bases between the two germline ends. The germline CDR1 and CDR2 sequences are MNHEY and SMNVEV (reference sequence). CDR3 protein: CASSLFRAGDFSGANVLTF. In nucleotides, the CDR3 is TGTGCCAGCAGTTTATTTCGGGCTGGAGATTTCTCTGGGGCCAACGTCCTGACTTTC.

The rearrangement links TRBV27 to TRBJ2-1; D is perhaps TRBD1 (6 bases). This CDR3 contains 15 residues. Trimming removed 5 bases from V and 1 base from J, with 12 bases in between. Per the germline V gene, CDR1 is MNHEY and CDR2 is SMNVEV (reference sequence). The CDR3 nucleotides read TGTGCCAGCAGTCATGAGAGGGGGTCCTACAATGAGCAGTTCTTC. Encoded protein: CASSHERGSYNEQFF.

This clone turned up a few times. This sequence joins TRBV30 and TRBJ1-2, with D possibly matching TRBD1 (6 bases). The V end was cut by 3 bases, the J end by 8 bases, with 16 bases between. Germline V CDR1 and CDR2: GTSNPN, SVGIG (reference sequence). This CDR3 is 13 amino acids long. CDR3 bases: TGTGCCTGGAGGCTACAGGGCGTAGGGGGCTACACCTTC. Translation gives CAWRLQGVGGYTF.

The chain employs TRBV5-1 and TRBJ1-4, with 10 bases lining up with TRBD1. V was pared by 4 bases and J by 8 bases, with 8 bases of the junction left unmatched. Germline CDR1 is SGHRS and CDR2 is YFSETQ. This CDR3 is 15 amino acids long. In DNA, the CDR3 is TGCGCCAGCAGCCCCCCCGGGACAGGGGAGGAAAAACTGTTTTTT. This codes for CASSPPGTGEEKLFF.

The chain has TRBV5-8 and TRBJ2-3; 13 bases are a match to TRBD2. The CDR3 extends over 17 amino acids. The trim removed 2 bases at V and 0 bases at J, leaving 3 bases unmatched. Per the germline V gene, CDR1 is SGHTS and CDR2 is YDEGEE. CDR3 protein: CASSFGTSGTSTDTQYF. In nucleotides, the CDR3 is TGTGCCAGCAGCTTTGGGACTAGCGGGACTAGCACAGATACGCAGTATTTT.

The J gene is TRBJ2-2, the V gene TRBV7-2; 11 positions match TRBD1. The CDR3 runs to 15 residues. J gave up 7 bases and V 6 bases, and 7 bases lay outside the gene matches. CDR1 and CDR2 from the germline V gene are SGHTA and FQGNSA. CDR3 sequence: CASRMGQGVVGELFF. Written as DNA, the CDR3 is TGTGCCAGCAGAATGGGACAGGGGGTTGTCGGGGAGCTGTTTTTT. Variable domain in full (rest from reference TRBV7-2 and TRBJ2-2): GAGVSQSPSNKVTEKGKDVELRCDPISGHTALYWYRQSLGQGLEFLIYFQGNSAPDKSGLPSDRFSAERTGGSVSTLTIQRTQQEDSAVYLCASRMGQGVVGELFFGEGSRLTVL.

The V and J genes are TRBV27 and TRBJ2-7, with TRBD2 as a possible D gene (5 bases). The CDR3 covers 14 residues. CDR1 is MNHEY and CDR2 is SMNVEV in the germline V gene (reference sequence). Trimming left V 8 bases short and J 2 bases short, with 16 bases between. The CDR3 nucleotides read TGTGCCAGCGGGCGAGGACTGATTCCCTACGAGCAGTACTTC. It translates to CASGRGLIPYEQYF.

V gene TRBV5-4 combines with J gene TRBJ2-3; D may correspond to TRBD1 or TRBD2 (5 bases each). Germline CDR1 and CDR2: SGHNT and YYREEE (reference sequence). The V end was cut by 3 bases, the J end by 7 bases, with 15 bases between. This CDR3 region has 14 residues. CDR3 sequence: CASSWDRPTHTQYF. The CDR3 nucleotides read TGTGCCAGCAGCTGGGACCGCCCGACCCATACGCAGTATTTT.

This clone occurred many times. The rearrangement joins TRBV15 to TRBJ1-5, with TRBD1 identical over 7 bases. The CDR3 consists of 16 residues. Germline CDR1 LNHNV, CDR2 YYDKDF (reference sequence). Trimming cost V 3 bases and J 2 bases; bases outside gene matches: 7. The CDR3 sequence: CATSSLTGLGNQPQHF. CDR3 nucleotides: TGTGCCACCAGCAGCCTGACAGGGCTTGGCAATCAGCCCCAGCATTTT.

CDR3: CASSPSGSYEQYF. In nucleotides, the CDR3 is TGTGCCAGCAGTCCTAGCGGGAGCTACGAGCAGTACTTC. This chain connects TRBV9 to TRBJ2-7, with TRBD2 matching over 10 bases. CDR3 length: 13 amino acids. Germline CDR1 and CDR2: SGDLS and YYNGEE. V dropped 5 bases and J dropped 3; count of bases not matched to a gene: 2. Supplemented by reference TRBV9 and TRBJ2-7, the full variable domain reads DSGVTQTPKHLITATGQRVTLRCSPRSGDLSVYWYQQSLDQGLQFLIQYYNGEERAKGNILERFSAQQFPDLHSELNLSSLELGDSALYFCASSPSGSYEQYFGPGTRLTVT.